Here is one T cell receptor (beta chain) with its context. Its matching antigen is unknown. The data derive from a study of OX40 agonist ivuxolimab in advanced cancers. About the research overall: The study treated patients with ivuxolimab, an agonistic anti-OX40 (CD134) antibody. Notes on the study in general: The mean number of expanded clones was higher in CD8+ T cells than in CD4+. Low levels of normalized T-cell clonal expansion also appeared in some nonresponders.

A history of autoimmune disease or systemic immunosuppression excluded patients. The table came from immunoSEQ multiplex PCR; TCRdb's copy has only in-frame clones and leaves some out. The data contain tens of thousands of clones, more than 70% of them singletons. The specimen comprised CD4+ or CD8+ T cells sorted from blood, sampled in a trial of the OX40 agonist ivuxolimab. The receptor was derived from an adult with an advanced solid tumor such as melanoma, head and neck, liver or kidney cancer.

CDR3: CASSLLSSGGANEQFF. In DNA form, the CDR3 reads TGCGCCAGCAGCTTGTTAAGTAGCGGGGGGGCCAATGAGCAGTTCTTC. The chain employs TRBV5-1 and TRBJ2-1, with 11 bases aligning to TRBD2. CDR1 and CDR2 (germline): SGHRS, YFSETQ. The CDR3 consists of 16 residues. Unmatched junction bases numbered 6, after V lost 1 base and J lost 6 bases. Filled out from reference TRBV5-1 and TRBJ2-1, the complete variable domain reads KAGVTQTPRYLIKTRGQQVTLSCSPISGHRSVSWYQQTPGQGLQFLFEYFSETQRNKGNFPGRFSGRQFSNSRSEMNVSTLELGDSALYLCASSLLSSGGANEQFFGPGTRLTVL.